The subject of this entry is one T cell receptor beta chain. Its antigen remains unknown. These data come from a study of shared clonotypes between healthy human individuals. Study in general: A couple of women and a few men aged 18 to 49 served as donors.

The protocol was immunoSEQ multiplex PCR, while the TCRdb copy is restricted to in-frame clones and leaves out a portion. In the table there are roughly 1,000,000 clones, approximately 80% of which are singletons. Findings and caveats of the study: Rarefaction showed that sequencing of sorted subsets was incomplete (despite large depth).

Investigators divided CD4+ cells into CD45RA+ naive and CD45RA-negative memory subsets. This TCR was sampled from a man aged 18-30 years in good health. Some clones in this sample may be carry-over from other donors' samples. Sequencing was carried out using memory CD4+ T cells from PBMCs. Subset: CD45RA-negative fraction.

The CDR3 DNA is TGTGCCAGCAGCCAATCGGGCAGGGTGAACACTGAAGCTTTCTTT. Its translation: CASSQSGRVNTEAFF. The V and J genes are TRBV16 and TRBJ1-1, with D possibly being TRBD1 (5 bases). V was cut by 0 bases and J by 0 bases, with 8 bases left in between. The CDR3 contains 15 residues. CDR1 is KGHSY, CDR2 FQNENV, per germline.